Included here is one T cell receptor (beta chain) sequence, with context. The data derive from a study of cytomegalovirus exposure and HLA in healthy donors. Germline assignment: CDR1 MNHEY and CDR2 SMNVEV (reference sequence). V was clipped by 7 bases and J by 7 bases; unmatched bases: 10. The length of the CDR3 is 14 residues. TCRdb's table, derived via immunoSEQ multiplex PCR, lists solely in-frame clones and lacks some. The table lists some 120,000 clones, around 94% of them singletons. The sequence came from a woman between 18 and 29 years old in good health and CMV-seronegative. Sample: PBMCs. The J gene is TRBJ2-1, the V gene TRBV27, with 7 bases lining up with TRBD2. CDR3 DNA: TGTGCCAGCACCGACGGGACTACAAAAAATGAGCAGTTCTTC. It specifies CASTDGTTKNEQFF.